This record concerns one T cell receptor (beta chain) sequence. This sample was taken from a study of shared clonotypes between healthy human individuals. The donors were adults (healthy and HIV-negative) with no recent acute infections or vaccinations. Sequencing used immunoSEQ multiplex PCR; TCRdb keeps in-frame clones, though not all of them. The data contain hundreds of thousands of clones, roughly 97% of them singletons. Sequencing used naive CD4+ T cells sorted from blood. Subset specified: CD45RA+ positively selected. The TCR was taken from a woman in her twenties or thirties in good health.

Here the CDR3 DNA reads TGTGCCAGCAGCCGAGGAGTTGCAACTAATGAAAAACTGTTTTTT. Amino acid sequence: CASSRGVATNEKLFF. The genes are TRBV11-2 and TRBJ1-4; no firm D call. The V gene's germline CDR1 is SGHAT and CDR2 FQNNGV. This CDR3 region has 15 residues. V was trimmed by 5 bases and J by 0 bases, leaving 10 bases between them. Full variable domain (outside the CDR3, taken from reference TRBV11-2 and TRBJ1-4): EAGVAQSPRYKIIEKRQSVAFWCNPISGHATLYWYQQILGQGPKLLIQFQNNGVVDDSQLPKDRFSAERLKGVDSTLKIQPAKLEDSAVYLCASSRGVATNEKLFFGSGTQLSVL.